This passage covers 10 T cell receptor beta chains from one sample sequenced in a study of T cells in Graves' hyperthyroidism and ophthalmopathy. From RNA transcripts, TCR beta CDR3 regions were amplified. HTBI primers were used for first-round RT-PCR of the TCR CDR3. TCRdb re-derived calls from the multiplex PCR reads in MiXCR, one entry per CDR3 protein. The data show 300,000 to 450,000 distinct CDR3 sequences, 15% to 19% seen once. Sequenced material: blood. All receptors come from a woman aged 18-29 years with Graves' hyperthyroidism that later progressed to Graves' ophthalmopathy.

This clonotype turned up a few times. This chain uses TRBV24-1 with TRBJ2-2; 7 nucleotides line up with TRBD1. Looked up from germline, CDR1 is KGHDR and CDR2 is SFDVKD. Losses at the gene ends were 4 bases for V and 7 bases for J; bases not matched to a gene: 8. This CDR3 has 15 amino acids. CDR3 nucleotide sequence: TGTGCCACCAGTGACCCGAGACAGGGATACGGGGAGCTGTTTTTT. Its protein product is CATSDPRQGYGELFF.

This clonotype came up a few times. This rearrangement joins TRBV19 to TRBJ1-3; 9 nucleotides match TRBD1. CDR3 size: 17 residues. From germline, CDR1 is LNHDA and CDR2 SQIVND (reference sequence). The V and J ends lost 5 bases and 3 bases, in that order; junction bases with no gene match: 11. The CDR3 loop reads CASSPYRGPSNGNTIYF. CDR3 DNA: TGTGCCAGTAGTCCCTACAGGGGGCCAAGTAATGGAAACACCATATATTTT.

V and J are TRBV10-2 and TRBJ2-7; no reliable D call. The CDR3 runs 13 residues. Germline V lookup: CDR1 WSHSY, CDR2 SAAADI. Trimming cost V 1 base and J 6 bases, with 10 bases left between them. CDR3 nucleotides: TGCGCCAGCAGTGAGTTTATAGAGGCCGAGCAGTACTTC. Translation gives CASSEFIEAEQYF.

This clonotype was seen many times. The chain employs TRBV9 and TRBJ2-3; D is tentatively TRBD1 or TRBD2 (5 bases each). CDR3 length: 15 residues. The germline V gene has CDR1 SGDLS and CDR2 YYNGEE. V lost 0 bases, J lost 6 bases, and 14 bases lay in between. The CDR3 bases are TGTGCCAGCAGCGTAGTCTCCTGGGGCGGGGATACGCAGTATTTT. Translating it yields CASSVVSWGGDTQYF.

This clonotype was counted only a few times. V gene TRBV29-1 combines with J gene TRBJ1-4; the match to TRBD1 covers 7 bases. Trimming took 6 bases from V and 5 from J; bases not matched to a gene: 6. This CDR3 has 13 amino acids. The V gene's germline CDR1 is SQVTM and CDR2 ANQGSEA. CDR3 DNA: TGCAGCGTAACGGGACAGCGAAATGAAAAACTGTTTTTT. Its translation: CSVTGQRNEKLFF.

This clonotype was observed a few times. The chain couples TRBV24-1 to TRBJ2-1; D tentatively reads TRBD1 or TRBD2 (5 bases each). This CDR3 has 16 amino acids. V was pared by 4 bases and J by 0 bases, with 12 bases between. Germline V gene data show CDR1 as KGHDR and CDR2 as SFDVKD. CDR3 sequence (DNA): TGTGCCACCAGTGAGTCGGGACGCCACTCCTACAATGAGCAGTTCTTC. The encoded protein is CATSESGRHSYNEQFF.

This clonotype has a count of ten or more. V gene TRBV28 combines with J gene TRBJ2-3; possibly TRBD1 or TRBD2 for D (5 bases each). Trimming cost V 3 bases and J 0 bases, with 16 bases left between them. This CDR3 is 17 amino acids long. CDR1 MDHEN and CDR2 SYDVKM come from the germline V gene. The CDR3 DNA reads TGTGCCAGCAGTTTCTCCCCGGAGGACATTAGCACAGATACGCAGTATTTT. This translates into CASSFSPEDISTDTQYF. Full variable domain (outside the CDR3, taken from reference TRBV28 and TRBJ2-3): DVKVTQSSRYLVKRTGEKVFLECVQDMDHENMFWYRQDPGLGLRLIYFSYDVKMKEKGDIPEGYSVSREKKERFSLILESASTNQTSMYLCASSFSPEDISTDTQYFGPGTRLTVL.

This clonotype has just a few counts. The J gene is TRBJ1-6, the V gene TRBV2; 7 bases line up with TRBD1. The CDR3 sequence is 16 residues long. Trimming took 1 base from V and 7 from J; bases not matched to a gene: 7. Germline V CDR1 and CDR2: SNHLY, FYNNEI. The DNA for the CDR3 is TGTGCCAGCAGTGAAGAGACAGGGAGGCAGAATTCACCCCTCCACTTT. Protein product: CASSEETGRQNSPLHF.

The CDR3 sequence: CASSLAGADHLGEQYF. In DNA, the CDR3 is TGTGCCAGCAGCTTGGCCGGTGCGGATCACCTTGGGGAGCAGTACTTC. V and J are TRBV5-5 and TRBJ2-7; D remains unclear. The CDR3 spans 16 residues. CDR1 and CDR2 from the germline V gene are SGHKS and YYEKEE (reference sequence). V was cut by 0 bases and J by 7 bases, with 20 bases left in between.

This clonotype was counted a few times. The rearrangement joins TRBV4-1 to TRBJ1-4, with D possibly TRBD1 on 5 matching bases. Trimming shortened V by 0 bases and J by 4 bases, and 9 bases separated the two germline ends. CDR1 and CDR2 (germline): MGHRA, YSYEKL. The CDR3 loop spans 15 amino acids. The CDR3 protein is CASSQDYRLNEKLFF. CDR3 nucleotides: TGCGCCAGCAGCCAAGACTACAGGCTTAATGAAAAACTGTTTTTT.